The following is a T cell receptor (beta chain) sequence with its context. These data originate in a study of cytotoxic CD8 clonotypes in ibrutinib-treated CLL. The protocol was immunoSEQ multiplex PCR, while the TCRdb copy is restricted to in-frame clones and leaves out a portion. Of over 45,000 clones detected, roughly 49% appear once; the ten largest clones hold 24%. The CDR3 is made up of 14 amino acids. Trimming stripped 2 bases from V and 4 bases from J, with 11 bases between. The V gene's germline CDR1 is SNHLY and CDR2 FYNNEI. V gene TRBV2 combines with J gene TRBJ1-1, with D unclear. The specimen comprised PBMCs, sampled at disease progression, from a patient treated with ibrutinib. The receptor was derived from a human donor with chronic lymphocytic leukemia. The CDR3 protein is CASSEQFGVTEAFF. Here the CDR3 DNA reads TGTGCCAGCAGTGAACAGTTTGGGGTCACTGAAGCTTTCTTT.